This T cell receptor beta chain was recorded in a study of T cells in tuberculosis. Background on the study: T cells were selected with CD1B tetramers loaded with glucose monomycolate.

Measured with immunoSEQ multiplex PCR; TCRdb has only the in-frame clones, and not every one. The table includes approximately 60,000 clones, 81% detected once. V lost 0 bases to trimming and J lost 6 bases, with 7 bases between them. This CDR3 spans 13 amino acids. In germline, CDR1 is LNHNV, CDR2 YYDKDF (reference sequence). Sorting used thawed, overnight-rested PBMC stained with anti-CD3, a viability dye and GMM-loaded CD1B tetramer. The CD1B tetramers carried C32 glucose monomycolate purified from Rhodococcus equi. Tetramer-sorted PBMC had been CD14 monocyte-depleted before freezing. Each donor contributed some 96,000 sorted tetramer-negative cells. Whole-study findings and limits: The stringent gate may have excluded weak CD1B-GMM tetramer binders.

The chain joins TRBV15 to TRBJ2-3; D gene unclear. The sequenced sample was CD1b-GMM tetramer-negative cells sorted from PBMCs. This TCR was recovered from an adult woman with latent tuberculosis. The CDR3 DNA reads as TGTGCCACCAGCAGAGAGTTGAGGGATACGCAGTATTTT. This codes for CATSRELRDTQYF.